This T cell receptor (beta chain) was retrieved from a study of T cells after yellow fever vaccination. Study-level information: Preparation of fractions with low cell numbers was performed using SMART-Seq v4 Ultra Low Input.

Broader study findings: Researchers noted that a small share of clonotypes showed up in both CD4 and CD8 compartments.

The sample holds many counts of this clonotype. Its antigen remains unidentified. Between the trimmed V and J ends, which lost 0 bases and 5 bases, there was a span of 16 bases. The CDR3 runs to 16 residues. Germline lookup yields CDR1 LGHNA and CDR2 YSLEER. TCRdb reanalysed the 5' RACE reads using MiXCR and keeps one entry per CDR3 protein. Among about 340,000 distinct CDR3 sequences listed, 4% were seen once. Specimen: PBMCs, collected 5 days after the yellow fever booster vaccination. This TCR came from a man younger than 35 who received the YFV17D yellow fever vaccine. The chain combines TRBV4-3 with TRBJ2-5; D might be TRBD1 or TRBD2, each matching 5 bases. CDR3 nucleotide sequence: TGCGCCAGCAGCCAAGATGGTCGGGGCAGGGAGGAGACCCAGTACTTC. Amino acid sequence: CASSQDGRGREETQYF.